This TCR beta chain was documented in a study of T cell responses to AZD1222 COVID-19 vaccine. Study conclusions and caveats: It should be noted that donors were predominantly white British and more often female, and clonal diversity was possibly underestimated.

Repertoires were generated with immunoSEQ multiplex PCR, while TCRdb's copy carries only in-frame clones and drops some. The data hold 200,000 or so clones, with about 90% observed a single time. Regarding this clone: Its antigen is currently unknown.

This receptor was taken from an adult in good health. The source was peripheral blood, collected on day 0 of MenACWY control vaccination.

CDR3 DNA sequence: TGTGCCAGCACTACAGGGGTGGATGAAAAACTGTTTTTT. Amino acids: CASTTGVDEKLFF. The genes are TRBV12-3 or TRBV12-4 and TRBJ1-4, with 7 bases fitting TRBD1. V was pared by 7 bases and J by 6 bases, with 5 bases of the junction left unmatched. The CDR3 sequence is 13 residues long.